This T cell receptor beta chain comes out of a study of cytomegalovirus exposure and HLA in healthy donors. V lost 2 bases and J lost 0, with 10 bases in between. Germline loops: CDR1 MDHEN, CDR2 SYDVKM. The length of the CDR3 is 16 residues. It was with 60 Vbeta and 13 Jbeta primers that the PCR ran. The repertoire was sequenced with immunoSEQ multiplex PCR; TCRdb's copy has only in-frame clones and lacks some. The sample comprises 150,000 to 200,000 clones, 60% to 85% of which are singletons, and 5.5% to 7.5% rests with the top ten. The V and J genes are TRBV28 and TRBJ2-2, with D uncertain. The sequenced sample consisted of PBMCs. This sequence was found in a woman aged 35 to 49 in good health and CMV-seropositive. The CDR3 DNA is TGTGCCAGCAGTTTACTTGGCAGCGCGAACACCGGGGAGCTGTTTTTT. It codes for CASSLLGSANTGELFF.